The clone carrying this T cell receptor (beta chain) was seen a few times. The antigen is undetermined. Germline V CDR1 and CDR2: GTSNPN, SVGIG (reference sequence). CDR3 length: 13 amino acids. V was clipped by 0 bases and J by 7 bases, with 12 bases between them. These data belong to a study of T cells in Graves' hyperthyroidism and ophthalmopathy. On the study more broadly: At the time of initial diagnosis and before any treatment, peripheral blood was collected.

Each diagnosis drew on symptoms, thyroxine, TRAb, thyroid ultrasound and orbital computed tomography findings. RNA transcripts yielded amplified TCR beta CDR3 regions. Primed by the HTBI set, a first-round RT-PCR was run on the TCR CDR3. From the multiplex PCR reads, TCRdb called clonotypes with MiXCR, one entry per CDR3 protein. The data contain about 330,000 distinct CDR3 sequences, roughly 13% of them singletons. Broader study findings: Also found in blood were most expanded thyroid clonotypes above 0.001.

The TCR comes from a woman between 35 and 50 years old with Graves' ophthalmopathy. The chain carries TRBV30 and TRBJ2-5, with D perhaps matching TRBD2 (6 bases). Sample: blood. The CDR3 loop is CAWSVTPGGTQYF. The CDR3 DNA reads TGTGCCTGGAGTGTAACACCCGGGGGGACCCAGTACTTC.